This TCR beta chain is drawn from a study of blood T cells in healthy people across ages. Trimming removed 7 bases at V and 0 bases at J, with 7 bases between. The germline V gene has CDR1 SNHLY and CDR2 FYNNEI. This CDR3 has 12 amino acids. Study-level points and caveats: Naive CD4+ cell counts and diversity both ran higher in long-lived than in aged donors.

Comments on this clonotype: What it recognizes is unknown.

For the second PCR, which ran for roughly 6 to 12 cycles, a sample-barcoded 5' primer and a J-beta primer mix were used. TCRdb redid the calling of the 5' RACE reads with MiXCR, one entry per CDR3 protein. Among 1.6 million or so distinct CDR3 sequences listed, 30% to 35% were seen once. Material: blood. The chain uses TRBV2 and TRBJ2-7; D remains unclear. This sequence was found in a woman in her 30s in good health. CDR3 in DNA: TGTGCCAGCAAAGGATTCTCCTACGAGCAGTACTTC. It encodes CASKGFSYEQYF.